A selection of T cell receptor beta chains follows, all from one sample in a study of Graves' ophthalmopathy and Graves' hyperthyroidism. TCRdb re-called the multiplex PCR reads through MiXCR, storing one row per CDR3 protein. The profile shows 57,000 or so distinct CDR3 sequences, under 55% of them singletons. The sequenced material came from peripheral blood. These receptors originate from an adult woman with Graves' ophthalmopathy. Each CDR3 is given with its conserved first and last residue. D genes are given only for firm matches. Size is stated for part of the rows, as once, few or many counts, or as a class when the clone is expanded.

size: many; J: TRBJ2-2; V: TRBV19; D: -; CDR3: CASAGTPVGGELFF; DNA: TGTGCCAGCGCCGGGACCCCAGTTGGGGGGGAGCTGTTTTTT
size: many; J: TRBJ2-7; V: TRBV6-2/TRBV6-3; D: TRBD2; CDR3: CASSYLERKSGSRAEQYF; DNA: TGTGCCAGCAGTTACTTGGAGCGTAAGAGCGGGAGCAGGGCCGAGCAGTACTTC
size: many; J: TRBJ2-2; V: TRBV14; D: -; CDR3: CASSQVPGEITGELFF; DNA: TGTGCCAGCAGCCAAGTTCCGGGAGAGATCACCGGGGAGCTGTTTTTT
size: -; J: TRBJ2-1; V: TRBV11-2; D: -; CDR3: CAGSYRRIESNEQFF; DNA: TGTGCCGGCAGCTACCGGCGAATAGAGTCAAATGAGCAGTTCTTC
size: -; J: TRBJ2-1; V: TRBV7-6; D: TRBD2; CDR3: CASSLVGGDNEQFF; DNA: TGTGCCAGCAGCTTAGTTGGGGGGGACAATGAGCAGTTCTTC
size: many; J: TRBJ2-7; V: TRBV27; D: -; CDR3: CASSPRVAAYEQYF; DNA: TGTGCCAGCAGTCCCAGGGTCGCAGCCTACGAGCAGTACTTC
size: few; J: TRBJ1-2; V: TRBV15; D: TRBD1; CDR3: CATSRDLGQTAFYTF; DNA: TGTGCCACCAGCAGAGATTTGGGACAGACGGCTTTCTACACCTTC
size: -; J: TRBJ2-5; V: TRBV29-1; D: TRBD2; CDR3: CSVTLAGGGTQYF; DNA: TGCAGCGTTACACTAGCGGGAGGTGGGACCCAGTACTTC
size: -; J: TRBJ1-5; V: TRBV20-1; D: TRBD1; CDR3: CSAATGALNQPQHF; DNA: TGCAGTGCTGCGACAGGGGCCCTCAATCAGCCCCAGCATTTT
size: -; J: TRBJ2-4; V: TRBV19; D: -; CDR3: CANSTTYSIQYF; DNA: TGTGCCAATAGTACGACTTATAGCATTCAGTACTTC
size: many; J: TRBJ2-1; V: TRBV9; D: -; CDR3: CASSVGFGLAETYNEQFF; DNA: TGTGCCAGCAGCGTAGGGTTCGGGCTAGCTGAAACCTACAATGAGCAGTTCTTC
size: many; J: TRBJ2-4; V: TRBV20-1; D: TRBD2; CDR3: CSARGRFQNIQYF; DNA: TGCAGTGCCCGCGGGAGATTTCAAAACATTCAGTACTTC
size: -; J: TRBJ2-2; V: TRBV24-1; D: TRBD2; CDR3: CATSRGSPGELFF; DNA: TGTGCCACCAGCCGCGGGAGTCCCGGGGAGCTGTTTTTT
size: many; J: TRBJ1-2; V: TRBV5-1; D: -; CDR3: CASSPVVRGADGYTF; DNA: TGCGCCAGCAGCCCCGTGGTGAGAGGGGCGGACGGCTACACCTTC
size: many; J: TRBJ2-1; V: TRBV5-1; D: -; CDR3: CASSLLIPGDNEQFF; DNA: TGCGCCAGCAGCTTGTTAATCCCCGGGGACAATGAGCAGTTCTTC
size: -; J: TRBJ2-3; V: TRBV24-1; D: TRBD2; CDR3: CATSDPAGGQLTDTQYF; DNA: TGTGCCACCAGTGACCCCGCGGGAGGACAACTCACAGATACGCAGTATTTT
size: -; J: TRBJ1-4; V: TRBV20-1; D: -; CDR3: CSASGPGRWDEKLFF; DNA: TGCAGTGCTTCGGGACCGGGGCGGTGGGATGAAAAACTGTTTTTT
size: many; J: TRBJ1-2; V: TRBV4-1; D: -; CDR3: CASSQLDGYGYTF; DNA: TGCGCCAGCAGCCAATTGGACGGCTATGGCTACACCTTC
size: many; J: TRBJ2-5; V: TRBV9; D: -; CDR3: CASSVVWETQYF; DNA: TGTGCCAGCAGCGTAGTTTGGGAGACCCAGTACTTC
size: many; J: TRBJ2-3; V: TRBV20-1; D: TRBD2; CDR3: CSADGTSGSGDTQYF; DNA: TGCAGTGCTGATGGGACTAGCGGGAGCGGAGATACGCAGTATTTT
size: -; J: TRBJ1-1; V: TRBV12-3/TRBV12-4; D: -; CDR3: CASRPCREAFF; DNA: TGTGCCAGCAGACCCTGCAGGGAAGCTTTCTTT
size: many; J: TRBJ2-1; V: TRBV10-1; D: -; CDR3: CASRGGRYYNEQFF; DNA: TGCGCCAGCAGAGGGGGTCGGTACTACAATGAGCAGTTCTTC
size: -; J: TRBJ2-3; V: TRBV20-1; D: TRBD2; CDR3: CSGGAVLAGGDTDTQYF; DNA: TGCAGTGGGGGGGCGGTACTAGCGGGAGGAGACACAGATACGCAGTATTTT
size: -; J: TRBJ1-1; V: TRBV7-2; D: -; CDR3: CASSLVSRGPPGSTEAFF; DNA: TGTGCCAGCAGCTTAGTTTCTCGGGGTCCTCCAGGGAGCACTGAAGCTTTCTTT
size: many; J: TRBJ1-3; V: TRBV11-2; D: TRBD1; CDR3: CASSFGTGYAMRGNTIYF; DNA: TGTGCCAGCAGCTTCGGGACAGGGTATGCAATGAGAGGAAACACCATATATTTT
size: -; J: TRBJ1-1; V: TRBV19; D: -; CDR3: CASSIGGVLADTEAFF; DNA: TGTGCCAGTAGTATAGGAGGGGTATTAGCGGACACTGAAGCTTTCTTT
size: -; J: TRBJ2-7; V: TRBV7-6; D: TRBD2; CDR3: CAPGLAGLWEQYF; DNA: TGTGCCCCCGGACTAGCGGGCCTCTGGGAGCAGTACTTC
size: -; J: TRBJ2-4; V: TRBV6-5; D: -; CDR3: CASSYTPWDVGGAKNIQYF; DNA: TGTGCCAGCAGTTACACCCCTTGGGACGTCGGAGGGGCCAAAAACATTCAGTACTTC
size: once; J: TRBJ1-1; V: TRBV5-4; D: TRBD1; CDR3: CAGRREQGVWNTEAFF; DNA: TGTGCCGGCAGGCGGGAGCAGGGGGTTTGGAACACTGAAGCTTTCTTT
size: many; J: TRBJ2-6; V: TRBV5-4; D: -; CDR3: CASSSQGDSGANVLTF; DNA: TGTGCCAGCAGCTCGCAGGGTGACTCTGGGGCCAACGTCCTGACTTTC
size: -; J: TRBJ2-7; V: TRBV4-3; D: -; CDR3: CASRETPDAYEQYF; DNA: TGCGCCAGCAGGGAGACACCCGATGCCTACGAGCAGTACTTC
size: many; J: TRBJ2-6; V: TRBV9; D: -; CDR3: CASRSPDGTSQSGANVLTF; DNA: TGTGCCAGCAGATCCCCGGACGGAACCTCACAATCTGGGGCCAACGTCCTGACTTTC
size: many; J: TRBJ2-3; V: TRBV5-6; D: -; CDR3: CASSLFLADGNTQYF; DNA: TGTGCCAGCAGCTTGTTCTTAGCGGACGGAAATACGCAGTATTTT
size: many; J: TRBJ2-5; V: TRBV12-3/TRBV12-4; D: TRBD1; CDR3: CASSLAGQGKIQETQYF; DNA: TGTGCCAGCAGTTTGGCCGGACAGGGGAAGATTCAAGAGACCCAGTACTTC
size: many; J: TRBJ2-5; V: TRBV6-1; D: TRBD1; CDR3: CASSYRQGETQYF; DNA: TGTGCCAGCAGTTACCGACAGGGGGAGACCCAGTACTTC
size: many; J: TRBJ2-6; V: TRBV6-5; D: -; CDR3: CASSKMTGAGANVLTF; DNA: TGTGCCAGCAGTAAGATGACAGGAGCCGGGGCCAACGTCCTGACTTTC
size: once; J: TRBJ1-3; V: TRBV20-1; D: -; CDR3: CSARGTLNTIYF; DNA: TGCAGTGCTAGAGGGACCCTCAACACCATATATTTT
size: many; J: TRBJ2-4; V: TRBV7-2; D: -; CDR3: CASSLGFSENIQYF; DNA: TGTGCCAGCAGCTTAGGGTTTAGTGAGAACATTCAGTACTTC
size: many; J: TRBJ1-3; V: TRBV28; D: -; CDR3: CASSLGVRDSGNTIYF; DNA: TGTGCCAGCAGTTTAGGGGTCAGGGACTCTGGAAACACCATATATTTT
size: many; J: TRBJ2-3; V: TRBV15; D: TRBD1; CDR3: CATRHRGAYTDTQYF; DNA: TGTGCCACCCGTCACAGGGGAGCCTACACAGATACGCAGTATTTT
size: many; J: TRBJ2-2; V: TRBV20-1; D: -; CDR3: CSAPTGSGGELFF; DNA: TGCAGTGCTCCCACAGGGAGCGGGGGGGAGCTGTTTTTT
size: many; J: TRBJ1-1; V: TRBV7-2; D: -; CDR3: CASSPEWMNTEAFF; DNA: TGTGCCAGCAGCCCCGAATGGATGAACACTGAAGCTTTCTTT